This record looks at one TCR beta chain sequence and its context. Its antigen is currently not known. No clone much larger than this one lies a single base away; base qualities are absent. This specimen's time point label, interpreted: persistent/refractory GD, antithyroid drugs over 5 years with positive TRAb. For both TCR sequencing and RNA sequencing, RNA was extracted from PBMCs using TRIzol. Graves' disease was diagnosed according to American Thyroid Association guidelines. Patients were recruited from an endocrinology department in Xi'an, China. Each patient gave around 9.2 milliliters of peripheral blood, collected in an EDTA anticoagulant tube. Ficoll Paque Plus density gradient separation was used to isolate PBMCs, and no further T cell sorting was done. An Agilent 2100 Bioanalyzer and agarose gel were used to assess RNA quality, and a NanoDrop 2000 was used to measure RNA concentration. This entry belongs to a study of regulatory T cells in long-lasting Graves disease (dated by TCRdb to the early 2020s). Study-wide context: To count as having persistent Graves' disease, a patient had to have received antithyroid drug treatment for over 5 years with TSH receptor autoantibodies remaining persistently positive. Persistent Graves' disease patients were compared with newly diagnosed Graves' disease patients by peripheral blood TCR sequencing and RNA sequencing. The study was registered as a clinical trial and conducted in China. A total of about 35 samples underwent TCR sequencing, from some 13 patients with persistent Graves' disease and 20 or so patients with newly diagnosed Graves' disease. Antithyroid drugs had been taken for around 9.8 years on average by persistent Graves' disease patients in the clinical cohort.

Broader findings and caveats from the paper: Lower TCR Shannon entropy and fewer highly expanded clones were observed in persistent Graves' disease patients than in newly diagnosed patients, which suggested clonal expansion. Sequencing and analysis were restricted to the TCR beta chain. The study examined only peripheral blood because the primary lesion, thyroid tissue, could not be accessed. Persistent patients shared more public clonotypes among themselves (around 2,800) than newly diagnosed patients did (nearly 1,000). Persistent disease showed preferential use of TRBV28, TRBJ1-2 and TRBJ2-5, whereas newly diagnosed disease favored TRBV20-1 and TRBJ2-1. The small sample size was acknowledged by the authors as a limitation that may reduce accuracy.

Via the germline V gene, CDR1 is SGHTA and CDR2 FQGNSA. Reading from cysteine to phenylalanine, the CDR3 counts 16 amino acids. Only CDR3 DNA remains: 48 bases, in frame from the first base. Libraries came from multiplex PCR. The data were produced on an Illumina HiSeq 4000. iRepertoire HTBI primers and Arm-PCR amplification of CDR3 regions were used to construct TCR beta libraries. PCR products were gel purified before sequencing. The paper's processing steps were these. Gene usage analysis of CDR3 amino acid clonotypes relied on the approximately 60 TRBV and about 15 TRBJ segments identified across samples. COPE and FqMerger were used to merge filtered high-quality paired reads into contigs. BLAST was used to align contigs to IMGT TRBV, TRBD and TRBJ reference genes, and CDR3 was defined according to IMGT. Highly expanded clones were defined as clonotypes with a frequency above 0.1%. Shannon entropy served as the measure of repertoire diversity, while the Gini coefficient captured V-J evenness. Clonotypes shared by more than one individual were considered public. Clones were called with MiXCR by TCRdb after fastp trimmed the public reads at Q25, and only in-frame beta chains were retained. Entries are consolidated by CDR3 protein sequence, retaining the most common genes and DNA. V and J calls and clone size were set by TCRdb, not the authors. The sample contains over 350,000 distinct CDR3 sequences, more than 20% of them found a single time. Less than 25% of the sample is in the top ten clones.

Material: peripheral blood mononuclear cells (PBMCs), obtained when the disease was refractory, from a patient treated with antithyroid drugs. The clonotype originates from a female donor with Graves disease. Recombination linked TRBV7-2 to TRBJ2-5, with 9 junctional bases fitting TRBD2. The J call may be mistaken, given a closer DNA end match to TRBJ2-1. The DNA sequence is as follows: TGTGCCAGCACTAGGGGAGGGCTAGCGGGGCCCTCGGGGCAGTTCTTC. This yields the protein CASTRGGLAGPSGQFF.